These 20 T cell receptor beta chains originate from one sample sequenced in a study of cytomegalovirus exposure and HLA in healthy donors. PCR amplification relied on 60 Vbeta primers (plus 13 Jbeta primers). Method: immunoSEQ multiplex PCR; TCRdb's copy keeps in-frame clones and lacks some. The sample records tens of thousands of clones, 75% to 80% being singletons. Material: PBMCs. These TCRs come from a man aged 25 to 45 in good health and CMV-seronegative.

V gene TRBV2 combines with J gene TRBJ1-4; 7 bases are a match to TRBD1. CDR1 SNHLY and CDR2 FYNNEI come from the germline V gene. The V and J ends lost 3 bases and 7 bases, in that order; junction bases with no gene match: 5. This CDR3 is 14 amino acids long. In DNA, the CDR3 is TGTGCCAGCAGTGAGCTACACAGGGGTGAAAAACTGTTTTTT. Translated, it gives CASSELHRGEKLFF.

This sequence joins TRBV7-2 and TRBJ1-5, with unresolved D. The CDR3 has 13 residues. Germline V lookup: CDR1 SGHTA, CDR2 FQGNSA. The V gene lost 1 base and the J gene lost 5 bases, with 6 bases spanning the gap. The CDR3, as DNA: TGTGCCAGCAGCTTAGGAGGGTATCAGCCCCAGCATTTT. Translating gives CASSLGGYQPQHF.

This sequence joins TRBV9 and TRBJ2-5; 16 bases are shared with TRBD2. V gave up 2 bases and J gave up 4 bases; unmatched junction bases: 2. The CDR3 loop spans 16 amino acids. Germline lookup yields CDR1 SGDLS and CDR2 YYNGEE. The DNA for the CDR3 is TGTGCCAGCAGCGTCGGGACTAGCGGGAGGGGAGAGACCCAGTACTTC. Its translation: CASSVGTSGRGETQYF.

The chain has TRBV5-1 and TRBJ1-1, with D hard to call. The germline gives CDR1 SGHRS, CDR2 YFSETQ. The CDR3 is made up of 13 amino acids. V gave up 4 bases and J gave up 0 bases, with 7 bases separating them. CDR3 sequence: CASSPNLNTEAFF. CDR3 bases: TGCGCCAGCAGCCCAAATCTGAACACTGAAGCTTTCTTT.

The chain combines TRBV7-2 with TRBJ1-2; TRBD1 is a possible D gene (6 bases). CDR3 length: 15 amino acids. V dropped 4 bases and J dropped 4 bases, with 16 bases sitting between them. The germline CDR1 and CDR2 sequences are SGHTA and FQGNSA. The chain's CDR3 is CASSSTIQGLYGYTF. The DNA of the CDR3 is TGTGCCAGCAGCTCCACCATCCAGGGGCTCTATGGCTACACCTTC.

The chain combines TRBV7-8 with TRBJ1-1; tentative D call: TRBD1 (6 bases). Germline values: CDR1 SGHVS, CDR2 FQNEAQ. This CDR3 region has 13 residues. Trimming left V 1 base short and J 4 bases short, with 7 bases between. Here the CDR3 reads CASSLDRATEAFF. The CDR3 DNA reads as TGTGCCAGCAGCTTAGACAGGGCCACTGAAGCTTTCTTT.

This CDR3 is CASSRAVSNQPQHF. CDR3 nucleotides: TGTGCCAGCAGCCGAGCGGTTAGCAATCAGCCCCAGCATTTT. The chain employs TRBV7-2 and TRBJ1-5; D gene ambiguous. V was cut by 5 bases and J by 0 bases, with 8 bases left in between. CDR1 and CDR2 (germline): SGHTA, FQGNSA. This CDR3 is 14 amino acids long.

V usage is TRBV19 and J usage is TRBJ1-3, with 9 bases fitting TRBD1. After removal of 2 bases from V and 0 bases from J, the junction contained 5 bases not matched to a gene. Germline lookup yields CDR1 LNHDA and CDR2 SQIVND (reference sequence). The CDR3 length is 17 residues. The chain's CDR3 is CASSIPTGGFSGNTIYF. For the CDR3, the DNA is TGTGCCAGTAGTATACCGACAGGGGGTTTCTCTGGAAACACCATATATTTT.

V and J are TRBV7-9 and TRBJ2-6, with TRBD2 identical over 11 bases. Losses at the gene ends were 5 bases for V and 0 bases for J; bases not matched to a gene: 9. Germline values: CDR1 SEHNR, CDR2 FQNEAQ (reference sequence). The length of the CDR3 is 19 residues. The CDR3 protein is CASSLETSGGYSGANVLTF. In nucleotides, the CDR3 is TGTGCCAGCAGCCTCGAAACTAGCGGGGGTTACTCTGGGGCCAACGTCCTGACTTTC.

The chain links TRBV19 to TRBJ2-7, with 7 bases identical to TRBD1. CDR1 is LNHDA and CDR2 is SQIVND in the germline V gene (reference sequence). The CDR3 loop spans 16 amino acids. The trim removed 4 bases at V and 5 bases at J, leaving 14 bases unmatched. In DNA, the CDR3 is TGTGCCAGTAGTACCCTATGGACAGGCCCTGGGCACGAGCAGTACTTC. Amino acid sequence: CASSTLWTGPGHEQYF.

This chain joins TRBV13 and TRBJ2-7, with TRBD1 matching 8 bases. CDR3 length equals 18 residues. After removal of 6 bases from V and 2 bases from J, the junction contained 18 bases not matched to a gene. Germline CDR1 and CDR2: PRHDT and FYEKMQ (reference sequence). CDR3 amino acids: CASSSQTGVSFEAYEQYF. In DNA, the CDR3 is TGTGCCAGCAGTTCTCAGACAGGGGTTAGCTTTGAGGCCTACGAGCAGTACTTC.

The chain couples TRBV27 to TRBJ2-7; TRBD1 might be the D (5 bases). Trimming took off 3 bases at V and 2 bases at J, with 11 bases between the two ends. CDR1 MNHEY and CDR2 SMNVEV come from the germline V gene (reference sequence). The CDR3 has 14 residues. DNA for the CDR3: TGTGCCAGCAGTTTTCTTCAGGGCCCCTACGAGCAGTACTTC. As protein: CASSFLQGPYEQYF.

This sequence joins TRBV5-1 and TRBJ2-1; D is perhaps TRBD2 (5 bases). Per the germline V gene, CDR1 is SGHRS and CDR2 is YFSETQ. This CDR3 region has 15 residues. Trimming left V 4 bases short and J 7 bases short, with 18 bases between. The CDR3 here is CASSLYIGAANEQFF. The CDR3 DNA reads TGCGCCAGCAGCCTATACATAGGAGCGGCGAATGAGCAGTTCTTC.

CDR3 in amino acids: CAIAQDMNTEAFF. Here the CDR3 DNA reads TGTGCCATCGCCCAGGACATGAACACTGAAGCTTTCTTT. The chain combines TRBV10-3 with TRBJ1-1; D is possibly TRBD1 (5 bases). V gave up 8 bases and J gave up 0 bases, with 10 bases separating them. CDR3 length equals 13 residues. Germline V gene data show CDR1 as ENHRY and CDR2 as SYGVKD.

V usage is TRBV7-2 and J usage is TRBJ2-7, with 12 nucleotides matching TRBD2. This CDR3 is built from 14 residues. J was trimmed by 3 bases and V by 5 bases; bases with no gene match: 2. From germline, CDR1 is SGHTA and CDR2 FQGNSA. CDR3: CASSPTSGSYEQYF. The CDR3 DNA reads as TGTGCCAGCAGCCCGACTAGCGGGAGCTACGAGCAGTACTTC.

This clone occurred a few times. This rearrangement joins TRBV7-2 to TRBJ2-1; no firm D call. V lost 5 bases and J 6 bases, leaving 8 bases between the germline ends. CDR1 is SGHTA, CDR2 FQGNSA, per germline. The CDR3 has 12 residues. CDR3 sequence reads: CASSATGNEQFF. In DNA form, the CDR3 reads TGTGCCAGCAGCGCCACCGGCAATGAGCAGTTCTTC.

This chain joins TRBV7-9 and TRBJ2-5, with D unclear. V was cut by 7 bases and J by 7 bases, with 16 bases left in between. The CDR3 loop spans 13 amino acids. Germline loops: CDR1 SEHNR, CDR2 FQNEAQ (reference sequence). This chain's CDR3 is CASTYQVSGTQYF. CDR3 DNA sequence: TGTGCCAGCACCTACCAAGTTTCGGGGACCCAGTACTTC.

The chain combines TRBV7-9 with TRBJ1-1; perhaps TRBD1 as D (5 bases). CDR3 size: 14 residues. Trimming took off 5 bases at V and 2 bases at J, with 12 bases between the two ends. CDR1 is SEHNR, CDR2 FQNEAQ, per germline (reference sequence). The CDR3 spells CASSGGALNTEAFF. The CDR3 DNA reads TGTGCCAGCAGCGGCGGGGCCCTAAACACTGAAGCTTTCTTT.

This chain links TRBV7-8 with TRBJ1-5; no clear D gene. Between the trimmed V and J ends, which lost 2 bases and 5 bases, there was a span of 19 bases. The CDR3 spans 17 residues. Germline V gene lookup returns CDR1 SGHVS and CDR2 FQNEAQ. The CDR3 region has the DNA TGTGCCAGCAGCTTATCTGAAGCCCCGTCCCCACATCAGCCCCAGCATTTT. It translates to CASSLSEAPSPHQPQHF.

This chain links TRBV2 with TRBJ2-1, with 7 positions matching TRBD1. The CDR3 length is 16 residues. Germline CDR1 SNHLY, CDR2 FYNNEI. V was pared by 6 bases and J by 4 bases, with 12 bases of the junction left unmatched. CDR3 amino acids: CASSRRPGTAYNEQFF. CDR3 nucleotides: TGTGCCAGCAGCCGAAGACCCGGGACAGCATACAATGAGCAGTTCTTC.